These 27 T cell receptor beta chains were all obtained from the same sample, sequenced in a study of tumor-infiltrating lymphocytes in localized non-small cell lung cancer. Some clones are missing from TCRdb's copy, which holds only in-frame ones; the method was immunoSEQ multiplex PCR. The table lists about 24,000 clones, 50% to 70% of them singletons. Material: lung tumor tissue. The receptors originated from a human donor with non-small cell lung cancer.

This chain connects TRBV10-2 to TRBJ2-1; D ambiguous. From germline, CDR1 is WSHSY and CDR2 SAAADI. This CDR3 is built from 11 residues. V was clipped by 5 bases and J by 4 bases, with 3 bases between them. The DNA for the CDR3 is TGCGCCAGCAGTCAATACAATGAGCAGTTCTTC. Translated: CASSQYNEQFF.

The chain links TRBV19 to TRBJ1-2, with D possibly being TRBD1 (5 bases). The CDR3 is made up of 14 amino acids. V was cut by 5 bases and J by 0 bases, with 10 bases left in between. Germline CDR1 is LNHDA and CDR2 is SQIVND (reference sequence). The CDR3 DNA is TGTGCCAGTAGTGGGACGGCCACTAACTATGGCTACACCTTC. Protein sequence: CASSGTATNYGYTF.

The chain carries TRBV6-1 and TRBJ2-7; possibly TRBD2 for D (5 bases). This CDR3 spans 14 amino acids. Germline CDR1 MNHNS, CDR2 SASEGT. V lost 4 bases and J lost 1, with 11 bases in between. The CDR3 bases are TGTGCCAGCAGTGCCGAGGGCCCTTCCTACGAGCAGTACTTC. This sequence encodes CASSAEGPSYEQYF.

CDR3 amino acids: CASSKPMDRRETQYF. The CDR3 DNA sequence: TGTGCCAGCAGCAAACCGATGGACCGGAGAGAGACCCAGTACTTC. This chain uses TRBV21-1 with TRBJ2-5. TRBV21-1 is described as a pseudogene. CDR3 length: 15 residues.

This clone was detected once. The chain recombines TRBV19 with TRBJ1-2; 12 bases line up with TRBD1. Germline CDR1 and CDR2: LNHDA and SQIVND (reference sequence). V shed 5 bases, J shed 7 bases, and the junction held 11 bases outside the gene matches. This CDR3 is 16 amino acids long. The chain's CDR3 is CASSLLGTGGRSGYTF. In nucleotides, the CDR3 is TGTGCCAGTAGTCTCCTCGGGACAGGGGGCCGGAGTGGCTACACCTTC. Complete variable domain (other parts from reference TRBV19 and TRBJ1-2): DGGITQSPKYLFRKEGQNVTLSCEQNLNHDAMYWYRQDPGQGLRLIYYSQIVNDFQKGDIAEGYSVSREKKESFPLTVTSAQKNPTAFYLCASSLLGTGGRSGYTFGSGTRLTVV.

The chain has TRBV6-5 and TRBJ1-5; D possibly corresponds to TRBD1 (6 bases). Trimming cost V 5 bases and J 5 bases, with 13 bases left between them. CDR1 and CDR2 from the germline V gene are MNHEY and SVGAGI. This CDR3 comprises 14 residues. As DNA, the CDR3 is TGTGCCAGCAGTCGGACAGCTCTTTATCAGCCCCAGCATTTT. This encodes CASSRTALYQPQHF.

The chain uses TRBV29-1 and TRBJ2-3; D unresolved. CDR3 length: 13 amino acids. V was pared by 4 bases and J by 5 bases, with 13 bases between. Per germline, CDR1 SQVTM and CDR2 ANQGSEA. CDR3 sequence: CSVGPSSGDTQYF. As DNA, the CDR3 is TGCAGCGTTGGCCCCTCATCGGGAGATACGCAGTATTTT.

The V call is TRBV19, the J call TRBJ1-6; no clear D gene. The CDR3 loop spans 13 amino acids. The germline V gene encodes CDR1 LNHDA and CDR2 SQIVND (reference sequence). V was shortened by 9 bases and J by 0 bases, with 6 bases between the two germline ends. This chain's CDR3 is CASAGSYNSPLHF. The CDR3 coding sequence is TGTGCCAGCGCGGGCTCCTATAATTCACCCCTCCACTTT.

The V and J genes are TRBV29-1 and TRBJ2-2; 7 bases align to TRBD2. The CDR3 consists of 15 residues. J was trimmed by 2 bases and V by 6 bases; bases with no gene match: 9. Germline V gene data show CDR1 as SQVTM and CDR2 as ANQGSEA. CDR3 sequence: CSVHPPGGNTGELFF. CDR3 sequence (DNA): TGCAGCGTGCACCCTCCGGGAGGAAACACCGGGGAGCTGTTTTTT.

The chain combines TRBV19 with TRBJ2-2; D gene unclear. Germline V lookup: CDR1 LNHDA, CDR2 SQIVND (reference sequence). This CDR3 contains 16 residues. Trimming took off 3 bases at V and 0 bases at J, with 11 bases between the two ends. As DNA, the CDR3 is TGTGCCAGTAGTATGTGGAACCCTGCGAACACCGGGGAGCTGTTTTTT. Encoded protein: CASSMWNPANTGELFF.

The rearrangement links TRBV9 to TRBJ2-1; TRBD1 is a possible D gene (6 bases). This CDR3 is built from 14 residues. Germline assignment: CDR1 SGDLS and CDR2 YYNGEE. Trimming removed 4 bases from V and 5 bases from J, with 13 bases in between. CDR3 sequence reads: CASSPGQSNNEQFF. In nucleotides, the CDR3 is TGTGCCAGCAGCCCCGGACAGAGCAACAATGAGCAGTTCTTC.

CDR3 DNA: TGTGCCACCACTTACTTAACTAGCGGCAATGAGCAGTTCTTC. This translates into CATTYLTSGNEQFF. This chain uses TRBV2 with TRBJ2-1, with 8 bases lining up with TRBD2. The J segment lost 6 bases and the V segment lost 10 bases, leaving 11 bases of the junction unmatched. Germline CDR1 is SNHLY and CDR2 is FYNNEI. There are 14 residues in the CDR3.

This chain joins TRBV9 and TRBJ1-2; weak D call: TRBD1 (6 bases). The CDR3 spans 16 residues. Germline CDR1 SGDLS, CDR2 YYNGEE. With 4 bases removed from V and 2 bases from J, the gap between germline ends came to 18 bases. The CDR3 region is CASSSQGRGENYGYTF. The CDR3 nucleotides read TGTGCCAGCAGCTCCCAGGGAAGGGGGGAAAACTATGGCTACACCTTC.

The V and J genes are TRBV5-1 and TRBJ1-2; 9 bases line up with TRBD1. V shed 2 bases and J 6 bases; nucleotides not matched to a gene: 5. This CDR3 is 14 amino acids long. The germline CDR1 and CDR2 sequences are SGHRS and YFSETQ. The CDR3 is CASSFTTGGNGYTF. The CDR3 DNA reads as TGCGCCAGCAGCTTTACGACAGGGGGGAATGGCTACACCTTC.

The count of this clone is one. CDR3 residues: CASSLSGFSYNEQFF. The DNA for the CDR3 is TGTGCCAGCAGTCTTAGCGGATTCTCCTACAATGAGCAGTTCTTC. The chain has TRBV6-5 and TRBJ2-1; D possibly corresponds to TRBD2 (6 bases). The length of the CDR3 is 15 residues. Germline V gives CDR1 MNHEY, CDR2 SVGAGI. V gave up 5 bases and J gave up 0 bases, with 11 bases separating them.

The rearrangement uses TRBV28 and TRBJ2-7; TRBD1 matches 8 bases. This CDR3 is 14 amino acids long. Trimming removed 5 bases from V and 5 bases from J; junction bases left unmatched: 8. CDR1 MDHEN and CDR2 SYDVKM come from the germline V gene. The CDR3 loop is CASSLPGQGDEQYF. The CDR3 DNA sequence: TGTGCCAGCAGTCTACCCGGACAGGGTGACGAGCAGTACTTC.

About this clone: One end of the junction fails to match germline, which may point to a read error. The gene calls are TRBV7-2 and TRBJ2-7; the D is unclear. Germline V lookup: CDR1 SGHTA, CDR2 FQGNSA. The length of the CDR3 is 16 residues. CDR3 residues: CASTLKLGLTTYEQYF. For the CDR3, the DNA is TGTGCCAGCACCTTAAAATTGGGCCTTACCACCTACGAGCAGTACTTC.

The chain employs TRBV6-1 and TRBJ2-7, with 11 bases lining up with TRBD1. The length of the CDR3 is 15 residues. The ends lost 2 bases at V and 3 bases at J; junction bases unmatched: 3. CDR1 and CDR2 (germline): MNHNS, SASEGT. In DNA, the CDR3 is TGTGCCAGCAGTGAAATGGGACAGGGGGGCTACGAGCAGTACTTC. Encoded protein: CASSEMGQGGYEQYF.

This chain uses TRBV15 with TRBJ1-5; 10 nucleotides line up with TRBD1. This CDR3 spans 16 amino acids. Trimming cost V 1 base and J 5 bases; bases outside gene matches: 5. From germline, CDR1 is LNHNV and CDR2 YYDKDF (reference sequence). The DNA for the CDR3 is TGTGCCACCAGCAGAGGGGACAGGGGAACGGATCAGCCCCAGCATTTT. It translates to CATSRGDRGTDQPQHF.

This chain uses TRBV5-6 with TRBJ1-1; D is unresolved. With 4 bases removed from V and 0 bases from J, the gap between germline ends came to 10 bases. Germline V CDR1 and CDR2: SGHDT, YYEEEE. The CDR3 has 14 amino acids. The CDR3 spells CASSPGGLNTEAFF. The CDR3 coding sequence is TGTGCCAGCAGCCCTGGTGGTTTGAACACTGAAGCTTTCTTT.

This clone has just one count. The chain has TRBV27 and TRBJ1-3; TRBD1 might be the D (6 bases). CDR3 length: 15 residues. Trimming left V 5 bases short and J 4 bases short, with 15 bases between. The V gene's germline CDR1 is MNHEY and CDR2 SMNVEV (reference sequence). The chain's CDR3 is CASSPQGLAGNTIYF. DNA of the CDR3: TGTGCCAGCAGTCCCCAGGGGCTCGCGGGAAACACCATATATTTT.

V usage is TRBV5-1 and J usage is TRBJ2-7; 9 bases map to TRBD2. Germline CDR1 is SGHRS and CDR2 is YFSETQ. The CDR3 is 16 residues long. V lost 0 bases to trimming and J lost 5 bases; unmatched junction nucleotides: 9. DNA of the CDR3: TGCGCCAGCAGCTTGGGGGGTAGCGGGAGTCTCGACGAGCAGTACTTC. The encoded protein is CASSLGGSGSLDEQYF.

J is TRBJ1-2 and V is TRBV5-1; 8 bases map to TRBD1. This CDR3 has 14 residues. Germline lookup yields CDR1 SGHRS and CDR2 YFSETQ. J was trimmed by 7 bases and V by 4 bases; bases with no gene match: 9. As DNA, the CDR3 is TGCGCCAGCAGCATATCACAGGGGGAGAGTGGCTACACCTTC. This codes for CASSISQGESGYTF.

This clone was detected once. The J gene is TRBJ1-1, the V gene TRBV29-1; D gene ambiguous. CDR3 length: 12 amino acids. The V end lost 7 bases, the J end lost 3 bases, and 12 bases lay between the germline ends. Germline-derived CDR1 and CDR2 are SQVTM and ANQGSEA. CDR3 nucleotides: TGCAGCGGTTCGACTGGCGACACTGAAGCTTTCTTT. Protein: CSGSTGDTEAFF. Together with reference TRBV29-1 and TRBJ1-1, the CDR3 gives the full variable domain: SAVISQKPSRDICQRGTSLTIQCQVDSQVTMMFWYRQQPGQSLTLIATANQGSEATYESGFVIDKFPISRPNLTFSTLTVSNMSPEDSSIYLCSGSTGDTEAFFGQGTRLTVV.

This chain connects TRBV19 to TRBJ2-1; D ambiguous. CDR1 is LNHDA and CDR2 is SQIVND in the germline V gene (reference sequence). Trimming stripped 5 bases from V and 4 bases from J, with 15 bases between. The CDR3 has 15 amino acids. The CDR3 DNA sequence: TGTGCCAGTAGTCCTGGTTCCTCTAGGTACAATGAGCAGTTCTTC. This encodes CASSPGSSRYNEQFF. Variable domain in full (rest from reference TRBV19 and TRBJ2-1): DGGITQSPKYLFRKEGQNVTLSCEQNLNHDAMYWYRQDPGQGLRLIYYSQIVNDFQKGDIAEGYSVSREKKESFPLTVTSAQKNPTAFYLCASSPGSSRYNEQFFGPGTRLTVL.

V is TRBV5-4 and J is TRBJ1-2; 8 bases align to TRBD1. The CDR3 contains 15 residues. The germline V gene encodes CDR1 SGHNT and CDR2 YYREEE (reference sequence). The J segment lost 8 bases and the V segment lost 0 bases, leaving 9 bases of the junction unmatched. Written as DNA, the CDR3 is TGTGCCAGCAGCTTGGGAGGGGACAGGATTGAGGGCTACACCTTC. Translated: CASSLGGDRIEGYTF.

The chain couples TRBV4-1 to TRBJ2-4; D might be TRBD2 (6 bases). Germline-derived CDR1 and CDR2 are MGHRA and YSYEKL. V was cut by 0 bases and J by 6 bases, with 6 bases left in between. This CDR3 region has 13 residues. CDR3 loop: CASSQEEGNIQYF. As DNA, the CDR3 is TGCGCCAGCAGCCAAGAGGAGGGAAACATTCAGTACTTC.